Given below is one T cell receptor (beta chain) in context. Its antigen remains undetermined. Base qualities are not recorded, but no much larger clone differs from it by a single base. Healthy HIV-negative adults with no recently reported acute infections or vaccinations were included as donors. Every donor was a Caucasian adult living in Nashville, Tennessee, USA. Magnetic negative selection was used to enrich CD4+ T cells, after which naive cells were positively selected on CD45RA and the negative fraction became the memory subset. Blood was obtained by leukapheresis, after which PBMCs were separated by Ficoll-Histopaque density gradient centrifugation and cryopreserved in liquid nitrogen vapor phase. Analytical flow cytometry was used to check the purity and quantity of each magnetically sorted T cell population. Each sorted fraction had its genomic DNA isolated and then quantified by UV absorbance on a Nanodrop 2000c.

The data are from a study of shared clonotypes between healthy human individuals (TCRdb year 2020). Context from the whole study: The cohort comprised a couple of women and a few men aged 18 to 49 years. To estimate repertoire size and how much clonotypes are shared between individuals, the study performed deep sequencing of blood TCR repertoires from five healthy adults. Per donor, leukapheresis produced somewhere between about 0.85 and 10 billion PBMCs. Libraries were prepared and TCR repertoires were sequenced by different laboratories using diverse techniques, in order to increase sequencing depth and limit assay-specific biases. For each donor, CD4 naive and CD4 memory were each run on three plates, CD8 naive on two plates, and CD8 memory on one plate.

Summary of the overall study and its limitations: The genetic and exposure-history diversity represented was limited by the small number of donors. Sharing across a handful of donors was observed for about 5% of naive CD4, under 4% of naive CD8, roughly 2.3% of memory CD4, and 0.4% of memory CD8 clonotypes. Pairwise subsampling led to the expectation that sequencing depth would affect the degree of clonotype sharing among donors. Higher generation probabilities were observed for clonotypes shared by all four sorted-subset donors than for non-shared clonotypes. Sampling was limited to blood, and TCR repertoires in tissue likely differ from TCR repertoires in blood. Incomplete sequencing was indicated by rarefaction of sorted-subset datasets, despite the large sequencing depth. Naive subsets generally had larger estimated clonotype richness than memory subsets.

CDR1 is given as LNHDA and CDR2 as SQIVND, both from the germline V gene (reference sequence). Including cysteine and phenylalanine, the CDR3 has 12 amino acids. Kept here is only the CDR3 DNA, which spans 36 bases and is read in frame from base 1. V loses 6 bases, J loses 10 bases, and the germline ends lie 15 bases apart. Using the deep immunoSEQ assay, multiplex PCR amplified TCR CDR3 regions from genomic DNA. Extracted genomic DNA from each cell subset was distributed evenly across all wells of several immunoSEQ 96-well plates, and each plate was treated as a replicate. For sorted subsets, approximately 190 ng genomic DNA, equal to about 30,000 T cell genomes, was loaded into each replicate PCR. Purified libraries were measured with a Qubit 3.0 fluorometer, size-checked on a Bioanalyzer 2100, and measured again with the KAPA Library Quantification kit. Each immunoSEQ 96-well plate was sequenced on its own single-read 150-cycle Illumina NextSeq 550 flow cell. Per the source publication's procedure: Because only junctional sequences without quality scores were contained in the immunoSEQ output, filtering matching that applied to full-length reads could not be performed. Sequences were annotated with PyIR, a Python wrapper for IgBLAST v1.9, and V/J genes and CDR3 were assigned using IMGT germline references. Any read was removed if the V/J assignment was weak (E-value above 1e-6), the CDR3 was missing, or the read contained stop codons, out-of-frame junctions, or ambiguous translated residues. V3J clonotypes were defined by identical inferred V gene, J gene, and CDR3 amino acid sequence. The percentage overlap between two repertoires was calculated by dividing the number of shared unique clonotypes by the size of the smaller repertoire. Three approaches were used to assess repertoire richness: RTK rarefaction, the Chao1 estimator, and Recon v2.1 estimates of unobserved clonotypes. Generation probabilities were computed with OLGA for all TCRbeta clonotypes obtained by the gDNA method from four donors. This immuneACCESS table, as held by TCRdb, lists in-frame sequences with V and J called but not all clones. Of the missing ones, under half trace to an unresolved V gene in checked studies; the others have no known cause. That table is the source of V, J and clone size, and D and trimming were worked out from the DNA. Within this sample are millions of clones, with approximately 90% of them counted one time only. The ten largest clones add up to roughly 0.14% of the sample.

Material: naive CD4+ T cells sorted from blood. The cell subset or site label on this specimen signifies: CD45RA+ positively selected. In this chain, TRBV19 is recombined with TRBJ1-2; TRBD1 is a possible D gene, resting on 5 matching bases. The sequence was obtained from a man aged 18 to 29 in good health. The CDR3 reads CASSPRGSSYTF. The nucleotide sequence reads as follows: TGTGCCAGTAGCCCCCGGGGCAGCTCCTACACCTTC.